This T cell receptor (beta chain) was captured by sequencing in a study of T cell repertoires in cytomegalovirus infection. Germline CDR1 reads DFQATT; CDR2 reads SNEGSKA (reference sequence). Trimming stripped 3 bases from V and 0 bases from J, with 24 bases between. The CDR3 has 18 amino acids. This clonotype was seen a few times. TCRdb used MiXCR to reprocess the reads, holding one entry per CDR3 protein. The sample holds about 450,000 distinct CDR3 sequences, approximately 31% seen once. The origin of this receptor is a human donor in good health (CMV status not recorded). Some clones in this sample may be carry-over from other donors' samples. The chain uses TRBV20-1 and TRBJ2-7; D not resolved. The sample consisted of PBMCs. As DNA, the CDR3 is TGCAGTGCTAGGACCTTCCTTCGCAGTACCAAGAGCTCCTACGAGCAGTACTTC. Protein product: CSARTFLRSTKSSYEQYF.